The clone carrying this TCR beta chain was counted between two and nine times. These data come from a study of T cells in Graves' hyperthyroidism and ophthalmopathy. There are 15 residues in the CDR3. V was pared by 0 bases and J by 5 bases, with 5 bases of the junction left unmatched. Germline V CDR1 and CDR2: SGHTA, FQGTGA. RNA transcripts were the template for amplifying TCR beta CDR3 regions. Using the HTBI primer set, a first-round RT-PCR was run on the TCR CDR3. TCRdb redid the calling of the multiplex PCR reads with MiXCR, one entry per CDR3 protein. The profile covers 650,000 to 850,000 distinct CDR3 sequences, with around a sixth appearing a single time and around 15% taken by the ten largest.

This sequence originates from a woman between 45 and 60 years old with Graves' hyperthyroidism that later progressed to Graves' ophthalmopathy. The genes are TRBV7-3 and TRBJ2-7; 9 bases are a match to TRBD2. Sequenced input: blood. CDR3 coding DNA: TGTGCCAGCAGCTTAACTAGCGGGGGCCGACACGAGCAGTACTTC. It encodes CASSLTSGGRHEQYF.